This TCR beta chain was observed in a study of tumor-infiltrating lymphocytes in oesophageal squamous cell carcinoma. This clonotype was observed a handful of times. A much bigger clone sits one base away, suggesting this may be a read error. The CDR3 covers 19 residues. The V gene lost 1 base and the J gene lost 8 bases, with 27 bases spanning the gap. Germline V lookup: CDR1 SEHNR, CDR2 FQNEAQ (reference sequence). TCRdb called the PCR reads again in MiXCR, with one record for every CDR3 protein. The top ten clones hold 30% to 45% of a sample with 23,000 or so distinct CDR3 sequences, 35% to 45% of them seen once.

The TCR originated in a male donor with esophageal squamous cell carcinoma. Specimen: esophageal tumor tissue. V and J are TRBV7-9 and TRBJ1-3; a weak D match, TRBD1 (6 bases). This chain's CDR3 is CASSLVPLQTGGGQDTIYF. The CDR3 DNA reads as TGTGCCAGCAGCTTAGTCCCTCTGCAGACAGGTGGTGGTCAAGACACCATATATTTT.